Listed below are T cell receptor beta chains from one sample, sequenced in a study of neurological immune-mediated disorders. MiXCR was run by TCRdb on the 5' RACE reads, yielding one entry per CDR3 protein. This sample has some 95,000 distinct CDR3 sequences, with around 3.3% found just once. The sequenced material came from PBMCs. The receptors shown here come from a woman in her late teens or twenties with multiple sclerosis. Each CDR3 is given with its conserved first and last residue. A D gene is named only where the DNA matches it firmly. Only part of the rows carry a size: once, few, many, or a class if the clone is expanded.

CASSKSGGRSYEQYF TRBV7-8 many TRBJ2-7 TRBD2 15
CASSSDRGDNEQFF TRBV5-5 many TRBJ2-1 TRBD1 14
CASTPQGAVGNQPQHF TRBV12-3/TRBV12-4 many TRBJ1-5 TRBD1 16
CSARGTGNGYTF TRBV20-1 many TRBJ1-2 TRBD1 12
CASSPGTTRSYEQYF TRBV18 many TRBJ2-7 . 15
CASSDPLAESTGELFF TRBV2 many TRBJ2-2 TRBD2 16
CSAQNRGPNEQFF TRBV20-1 many TRBJ2-1 TRBD1 13
CASSLLSLSQPQHF TRBV12-3/TRBV12-4 many TRBJ1-5 . 14
CSAAQGSQETQYF TRBV20-1 many TRBJ2-5 . 13
CSARDRGKNIQYF TRBV20-1 many TRBJ2-4 . 13
CASRKDGSGANVLTF TRBV6-5 many TRBJ2-6 . 15
CASSLDRVGGYTF TRBV5-1 many TRBJ1-2 TRBD1 13
CASSYRGRDSPLHF TRBV6-5 many TRBJ1-6 . 14
CASSLYGSGGGKETQYF TRBV27 many TRBJ2-5 TRBD2 17
CASSYYSGGAIAEAFF TRBV6-5 many TRBJ1-1 . 16
CASSLRGQQETQYF TRBV5-1 many TRBJ2-5 . 14
CASRGTASLGKQYF TRBV7-3 many TRBJ2-3 . 14
CASSLTGTYEQYF TRBV5-1 many TRBJ2-7 . 13
CASSMTSGTYNEQFF TRBV7-6 few TRBJ2-1 TRBD2 15
CRCRGPGGYTF TRBV20-1 many TRBJ1-2 TRBD1 11
CASSPISINIYEQYF TRBV11-1 many TRBJ2-7 . 15
CASSLVAVGNTIYF TRBV7-2 many TRBJ1-3 . 14
CASRGGTDTQYF TRBV6-1 many TRBJ2-3 TRBD2 12
CASSLVSNYGYTF TRBV12-3/TRBV12-4 many TRBJ1-2 . 13
CASSYSSSSVNEQYF TRBV6-2/TRBV6-3 many TRBJ2-7 . 15
CASSLEVSGGSTDTQYF TRBV5-1 . TRBJ2-3 . 17
CASSYPEGAYEQYF TRBV6-2/TRBV6-3 many TRBJ2-7 . 14
CASSPGWDTEAFF TRBV18 many TRBJ1-1 . 13
CSAAGLPTYEQYF TRBV20-1 many TRBJ2-7 TRBD2 13
CSARVAGGSNRRTDTQYF TRBV20-1 many TRBJ2-3 TRBD2 18
CASGLRTGGKETQYF TRBV10-2 many TRBJ2-5 TRBD1 15
CASSMGTNTEAFF TRBV7-2 many TRBJ1-1 . 13
CASMLRGASYNEQFF TRBV5-1 many TRBJ2-1 . 15
CASSKVGITGPTGELFF TRBV21-1 many TRBJ2-2 . 17
CASSQSSRASEAFF TRBV10-2 many TRBJ1-1 . 14
CASSSNRLAGGNEQFF TRBV7-6 . TRBJ2-1 TRBD2 16
CSAPTGPRGEKLFF TRBV20-1 many TRBJ1-4 . 14